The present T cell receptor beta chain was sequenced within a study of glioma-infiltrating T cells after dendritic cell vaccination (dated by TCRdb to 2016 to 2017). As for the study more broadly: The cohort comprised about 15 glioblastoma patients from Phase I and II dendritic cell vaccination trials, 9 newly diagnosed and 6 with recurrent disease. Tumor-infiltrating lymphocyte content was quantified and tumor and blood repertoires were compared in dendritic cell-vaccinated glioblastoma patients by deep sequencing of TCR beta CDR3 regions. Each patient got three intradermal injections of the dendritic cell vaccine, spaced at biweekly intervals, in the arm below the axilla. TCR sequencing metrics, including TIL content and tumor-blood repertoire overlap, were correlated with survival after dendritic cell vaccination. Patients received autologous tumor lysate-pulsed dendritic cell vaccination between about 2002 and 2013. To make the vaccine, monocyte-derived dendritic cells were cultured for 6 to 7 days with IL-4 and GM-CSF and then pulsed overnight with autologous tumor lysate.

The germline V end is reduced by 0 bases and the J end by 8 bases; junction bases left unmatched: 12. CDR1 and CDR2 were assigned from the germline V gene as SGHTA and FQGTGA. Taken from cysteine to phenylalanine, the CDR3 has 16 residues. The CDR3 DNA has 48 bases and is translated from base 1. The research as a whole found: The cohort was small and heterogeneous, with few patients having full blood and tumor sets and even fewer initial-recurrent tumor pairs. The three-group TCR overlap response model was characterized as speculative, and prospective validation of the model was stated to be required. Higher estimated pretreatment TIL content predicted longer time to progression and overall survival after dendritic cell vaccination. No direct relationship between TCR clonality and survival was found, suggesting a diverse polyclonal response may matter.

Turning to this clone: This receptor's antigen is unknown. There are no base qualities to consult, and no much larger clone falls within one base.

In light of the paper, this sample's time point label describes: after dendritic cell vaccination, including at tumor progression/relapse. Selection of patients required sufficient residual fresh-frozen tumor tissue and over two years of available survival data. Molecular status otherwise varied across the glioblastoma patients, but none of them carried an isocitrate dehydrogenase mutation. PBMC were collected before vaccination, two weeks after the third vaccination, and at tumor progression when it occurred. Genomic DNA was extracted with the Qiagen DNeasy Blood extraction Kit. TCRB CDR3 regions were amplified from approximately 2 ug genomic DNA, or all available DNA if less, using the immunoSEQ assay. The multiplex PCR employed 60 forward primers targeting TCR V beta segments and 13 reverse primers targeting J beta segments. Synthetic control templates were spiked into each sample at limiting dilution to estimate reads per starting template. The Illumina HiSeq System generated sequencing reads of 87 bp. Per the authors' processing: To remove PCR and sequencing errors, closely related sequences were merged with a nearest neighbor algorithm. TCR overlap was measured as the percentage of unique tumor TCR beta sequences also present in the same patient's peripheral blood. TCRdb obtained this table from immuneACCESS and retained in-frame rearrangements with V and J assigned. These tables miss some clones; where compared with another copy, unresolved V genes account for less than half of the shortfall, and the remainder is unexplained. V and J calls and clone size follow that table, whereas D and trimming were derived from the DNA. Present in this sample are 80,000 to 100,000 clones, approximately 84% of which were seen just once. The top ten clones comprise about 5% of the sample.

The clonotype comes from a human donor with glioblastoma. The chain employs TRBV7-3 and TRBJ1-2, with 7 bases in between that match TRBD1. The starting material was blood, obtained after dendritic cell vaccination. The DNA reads TGTGCCAGCAGCTTAACCTATCGACAGGGAGAGGAGGGCTACACCTTC. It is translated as CASSLTYRQGEEGYTF.